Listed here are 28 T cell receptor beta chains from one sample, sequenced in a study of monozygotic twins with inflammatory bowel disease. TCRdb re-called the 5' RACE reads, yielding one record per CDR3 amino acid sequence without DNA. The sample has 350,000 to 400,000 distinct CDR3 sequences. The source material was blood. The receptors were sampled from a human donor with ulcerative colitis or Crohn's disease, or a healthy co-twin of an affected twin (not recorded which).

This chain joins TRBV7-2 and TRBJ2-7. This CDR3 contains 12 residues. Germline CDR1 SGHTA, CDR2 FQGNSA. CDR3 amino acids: CASSLEVYEQYF. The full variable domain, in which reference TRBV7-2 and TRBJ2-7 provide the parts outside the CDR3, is GAGVSQSPSNKVTEKGKDVELRCDPISGHTALYWYRQSLGQGLEFLIYFQGNSAPDKSGLPSDRFSAERTGGSVSTLTIQRTQQEDSAVYLCASSLEVYEQYFGPGTRLTVT.

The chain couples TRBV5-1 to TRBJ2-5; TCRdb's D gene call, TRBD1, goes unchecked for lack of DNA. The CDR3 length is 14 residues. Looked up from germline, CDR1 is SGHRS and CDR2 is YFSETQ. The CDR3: CASSLLTDQETQYF.

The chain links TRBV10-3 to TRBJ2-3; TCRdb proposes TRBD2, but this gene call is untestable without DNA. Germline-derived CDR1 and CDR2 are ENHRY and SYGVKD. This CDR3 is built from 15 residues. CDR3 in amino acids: CAISLAGGSTDTQYF.

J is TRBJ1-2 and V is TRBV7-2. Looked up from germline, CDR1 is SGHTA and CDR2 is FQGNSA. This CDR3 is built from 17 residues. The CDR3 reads CASSPSPDPSTNYGYTF.

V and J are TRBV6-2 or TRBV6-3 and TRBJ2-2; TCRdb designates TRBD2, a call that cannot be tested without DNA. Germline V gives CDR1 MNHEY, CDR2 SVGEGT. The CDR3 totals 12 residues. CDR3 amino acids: CASTSAGWELFF.

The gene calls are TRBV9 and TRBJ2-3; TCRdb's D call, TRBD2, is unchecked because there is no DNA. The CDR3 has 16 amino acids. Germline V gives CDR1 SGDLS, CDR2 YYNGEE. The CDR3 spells CASSAVTSGGLDTQYF.

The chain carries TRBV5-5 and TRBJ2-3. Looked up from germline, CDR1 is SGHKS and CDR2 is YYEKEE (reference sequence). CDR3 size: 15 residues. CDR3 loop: CASTPARSGTDTQYF.

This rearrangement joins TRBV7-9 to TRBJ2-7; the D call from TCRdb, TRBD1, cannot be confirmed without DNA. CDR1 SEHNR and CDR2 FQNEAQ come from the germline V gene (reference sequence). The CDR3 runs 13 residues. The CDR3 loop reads CASAKDRTYEQYF.

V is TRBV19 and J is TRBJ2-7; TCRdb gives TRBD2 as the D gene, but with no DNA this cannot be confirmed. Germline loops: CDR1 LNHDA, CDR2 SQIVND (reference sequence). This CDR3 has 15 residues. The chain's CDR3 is CASSGSGNQFYEQYF.

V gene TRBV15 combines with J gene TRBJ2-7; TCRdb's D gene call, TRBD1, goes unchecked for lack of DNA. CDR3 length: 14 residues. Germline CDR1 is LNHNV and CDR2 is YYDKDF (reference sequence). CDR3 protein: CATSSRDRPYEQYF.

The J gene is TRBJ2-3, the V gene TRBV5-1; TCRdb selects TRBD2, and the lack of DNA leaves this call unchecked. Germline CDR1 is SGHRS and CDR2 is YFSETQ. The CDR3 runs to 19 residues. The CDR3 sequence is CASSPGTSGGAFSPDTQYF.

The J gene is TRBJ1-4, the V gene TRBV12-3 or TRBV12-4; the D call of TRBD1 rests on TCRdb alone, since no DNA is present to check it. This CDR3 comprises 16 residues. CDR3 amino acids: CASSPPGPLTNEKLFF.

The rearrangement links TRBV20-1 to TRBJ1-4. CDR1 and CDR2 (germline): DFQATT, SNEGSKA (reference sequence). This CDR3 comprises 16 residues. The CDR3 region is CSGRRIGQDGRGKLFF.

CDR3 protein: CASSFEGTSADTQYF. V usage is TRBV5-1 and J usage is TRBJ2-3. The CDR3 totals 15 residues. Per the germline V gene, CDR1 is SGHRS and CDR2 is YFSETQ.

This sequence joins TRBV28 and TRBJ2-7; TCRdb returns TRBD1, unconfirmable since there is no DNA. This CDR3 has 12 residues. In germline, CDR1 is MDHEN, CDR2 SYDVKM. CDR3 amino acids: CASSRQFEEQYF.

The CDR3 loop is CASSFALGQGLNTEAFF. The chain links TRBV5-1 to TRBJ1-1; TCRdb lists TRBD1, though no DNA is available to test this call. This CDR3 has 17 amino acids. CDR1 and CDR2 (germline): SGHRS, YFSETQ.

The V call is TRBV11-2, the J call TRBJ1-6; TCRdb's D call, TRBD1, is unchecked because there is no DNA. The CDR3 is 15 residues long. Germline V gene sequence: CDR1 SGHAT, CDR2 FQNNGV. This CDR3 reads CASSSSLYRVDALHF.

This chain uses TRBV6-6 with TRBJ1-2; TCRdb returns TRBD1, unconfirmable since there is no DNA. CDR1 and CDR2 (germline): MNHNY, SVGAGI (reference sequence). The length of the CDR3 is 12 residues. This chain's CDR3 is CASSGDPDGYTF.

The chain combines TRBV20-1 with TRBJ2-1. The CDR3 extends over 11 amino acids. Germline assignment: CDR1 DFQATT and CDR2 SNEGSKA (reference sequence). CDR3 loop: CSARVHNEQFF.

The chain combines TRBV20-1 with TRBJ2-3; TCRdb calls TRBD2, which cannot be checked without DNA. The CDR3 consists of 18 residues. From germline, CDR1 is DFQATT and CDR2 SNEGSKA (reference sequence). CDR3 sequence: CSAPWPSGGTSIRDTQYF.

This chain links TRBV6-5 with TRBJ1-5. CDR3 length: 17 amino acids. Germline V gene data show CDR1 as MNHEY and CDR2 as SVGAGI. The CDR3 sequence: CASSYFGGRNSNQPQHF.

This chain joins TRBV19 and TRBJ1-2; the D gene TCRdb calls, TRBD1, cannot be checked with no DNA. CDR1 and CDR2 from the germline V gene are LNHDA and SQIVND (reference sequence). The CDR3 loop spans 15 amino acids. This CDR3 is CASSISGTGNYGYTF.

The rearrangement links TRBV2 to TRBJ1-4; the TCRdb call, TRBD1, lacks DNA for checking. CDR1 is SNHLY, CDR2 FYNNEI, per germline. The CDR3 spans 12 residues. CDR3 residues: CASSPVGGKLFF.

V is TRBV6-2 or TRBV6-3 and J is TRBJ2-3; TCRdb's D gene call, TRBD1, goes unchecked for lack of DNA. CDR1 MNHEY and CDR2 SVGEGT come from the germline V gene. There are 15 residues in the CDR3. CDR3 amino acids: CASSRGGRLTDTQYF.

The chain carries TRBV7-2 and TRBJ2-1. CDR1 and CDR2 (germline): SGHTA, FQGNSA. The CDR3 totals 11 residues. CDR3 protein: CASSVVDEQFF.

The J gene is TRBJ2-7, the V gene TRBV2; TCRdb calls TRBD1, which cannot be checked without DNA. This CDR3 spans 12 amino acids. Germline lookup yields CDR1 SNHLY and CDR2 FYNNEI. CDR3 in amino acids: CASIHRGYEQYF.

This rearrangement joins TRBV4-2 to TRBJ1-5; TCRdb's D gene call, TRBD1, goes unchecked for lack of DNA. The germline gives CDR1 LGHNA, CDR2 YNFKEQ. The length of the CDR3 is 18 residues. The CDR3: CASSQDSPWQGGNQPQHF.

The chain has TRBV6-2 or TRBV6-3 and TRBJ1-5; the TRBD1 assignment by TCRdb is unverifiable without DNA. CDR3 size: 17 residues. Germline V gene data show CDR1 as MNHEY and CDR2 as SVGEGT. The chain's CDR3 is CASSYRQGDYSNQPQHF.